The T cell receptor beta chain under discussion was sequenced for a study of OX40 agonist ivuxolimab in advanced cancers. Concerning the study at large: The costimulatory receptor OX40 (CD134) was targeted by ivuxolimab, a fully human IgG2 agonistic monoclonal antibody. The dose-escalation cohort was over 70% male with a mean age of approximately 60 years, ranging from about 23 to 85. Of the approximately 54 dose-escalation patients, hepatocellular carcinoma was present in about 20, melanoma in around 15, renal cell carcinoma in 9 and head and neck cancer in 9. Three dose-escalation patients achieved partial responses, one with hepatocellular carcinoma and two with cutaneous melanoma. The paper describes the monotherapy dose-escalation part (N of about 52 patients) of the phase I trial of ivuxolimab. Prior anti-PD-1, anti-PD-L1 or anti-CTLA-4 therapy was permitted, and less than 45% of dose-escalation patients had received checkpoint inhibitors. The purpose of peripheral TCRbeta sequencing was to test whether ivuxolimab changed TCR sequence diversity and led to clonal T-cell expansion. Intravenous ivuxolimab was administered to patients every 2 weeks at six dose levels: 0.01, 0.1, 0.3, 1.5, 3 and 10 mg/kg.

The CDR3 goes from the cysteine to the phenylalanine over 15 residues. This entry keeps only the CDR3 DNA: 45 bases, framed from base 1. The V end loses 0 bases and the J end loses 5 bases, and a stretch of 11 bases separates them. Per the germline V gene, SGHDT is the CDR1 and YYEEEE is the CDR2. For this clone: What antigen it recognizes has not been identified. One base away there is no much larger clone; base qualities are not given.

Patients with autoimmune disease history or receiving systemic immunosuppression were excluded from the trial. Peripheral blood for TCR sequencing was drawn from every dose cohort at baseline, at cycle 4 day 1 and at cycle 7 day 1. Samples were obtained from an open-label, multicenter, first-in-human phase I dose-escalation trial of ivuxolimab. Adults with locally advanced or metastatic head and neck squamous cell, hepatocellular, melanoma or renal cell carcinoma were enrolled in the trial. Before TCR sequencing, CD4+ T cells and CD8+ T cells were sorted from peripheral blood as separate populations. What the research found in general, with its limitations: Partial responders in the 0.1-3.0 mg/kg groups had among the lowest normalized peripheral clonal expansion, especially among CD8+ T cells. At doses from 0.1 to 3.0 mg/kg, clonal expansion was seen in both CD4+ and CD8+ blood T cells between baseline and week 6. The antigen specificity of the clonally expanded peripheral T cells was not determined. After ivuxolimab, CD8+ T cells had more expanded clones than CD4+ T cells on average. Low levels of normalized T-cell clonal expansion were also seen in some patients who did not respond.

To sequence the TCRbeta CDR3 region, genomic DNA was isolated from the sorted cells. The immunoSEQ Assay was used to sequence the TCRbeta CDR3 regions. The source is immuneACCESS, and TCRdb retained only in-frame sequences with V and J called. Part of the clones is not carried over; for the studies checked, unresolved V genes explain less than half of this, and the remainder is unexplained. The sample table records some 50,000 clones; roughly 80% of these occur just once. The ten largest clones add up to approximately 3.1% of the sample. The rearranged chain carries TRBV5-6 and TRBJ1-4; confidence is insufficient to name the D gene. The sample consisted of CD4+ or CD8+ T cells sorted from blood, taken in a trial of the OX40 agonist ivuxolimab. The sequence was collected from an adult with an advanced solid tumor such as melanoma, head and neck, liver or kidney cancer. At the DNA level, the sequence is TGTGCCAGCAGCTTGGAGCTCGGCAGAAATGAAAAACTGTTTTTT. Its product reads: CASSLELGRNEKLFF.